This TCR beta chain was sequenced during a study of blood T cell repertoires in COVID-19. This CDR3 comprises 14 residues. Germline V gene lookup returns CDR1 SEHNR and CDR2 FQNEAQ (reference sequence). The V gene lost 2 bases and the J gene lost 5 bases, with 10 bases spanning the gap. Data came from immunoSEQ multiplex PCR; TCRdb stores just in-frame clones and leaves some out. The profile shows roughly 300,000 clones, around 86% of them singletons. Material for sequencing was PBMCs or T cells enriched from blood (not recorded which). This clonotype was obtained from a woman younger than 30 who had recovered from COVID-19. This chain joins TRBV7-9 and TRBJ2-1; possibly TRBD1 for D (5 bases). The CDR3 protein is CASSLQGYNNEQFF. The CDR3 region has the DNA TGTGCCAGCAGCTTACAGGGATACAACAATGAGCAGTTCTTC. Full variable domain (outside the CDR3, taken from reference TRBV7-9 and TRBJ2-1): DTGVSQNPRHKITKRGQNVTFRCDPISEHNRLYWYRQTLGQGPEFLTYFQNEAQLEKSRLLSDRFSAERPKGSFSTLEIQRTEQGDSAMYLCASSLQGYNNEQFFGPGTRLTVL.